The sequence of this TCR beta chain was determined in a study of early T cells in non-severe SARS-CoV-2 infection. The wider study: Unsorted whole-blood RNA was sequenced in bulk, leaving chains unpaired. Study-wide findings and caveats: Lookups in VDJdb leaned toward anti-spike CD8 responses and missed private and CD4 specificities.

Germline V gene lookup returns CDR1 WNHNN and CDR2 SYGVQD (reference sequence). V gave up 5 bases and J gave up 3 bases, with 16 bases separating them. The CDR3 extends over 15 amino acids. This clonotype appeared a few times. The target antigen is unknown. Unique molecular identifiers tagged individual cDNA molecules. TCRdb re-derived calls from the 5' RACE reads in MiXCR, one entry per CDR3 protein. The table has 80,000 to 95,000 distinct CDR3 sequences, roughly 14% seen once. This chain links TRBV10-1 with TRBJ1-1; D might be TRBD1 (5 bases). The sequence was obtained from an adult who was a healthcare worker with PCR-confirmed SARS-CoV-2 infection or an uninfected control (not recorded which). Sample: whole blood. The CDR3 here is CASSNRSPGDTEAFF. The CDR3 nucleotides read TGCGCCAGCAGTAACAGATCCCCGGGGGACACTGAAGCTTTCTTT.